These 7 T cell receptor beta chains share one sample of origin, sequenced in a study of cytomegalovirus exposure and HLA in healthy donors. PCR employed 60 Vbeta and 13 Jbeta primers. Data came from immunoSEQ multiplex PCR; TCRdb stores just in-frame clones and leaves some out. Among approximately 150,000 clones, 65% to 90% were seen once, and the ten largest hold approximately 2.9%. The sequenced sample was PBMCs. The receptor source for this set is a woman younger than 45 in good health and CMV-seronegative.

The chain combines TRBV19 with TRBJ2-6; TRBD1 might be the D (5 bases). The CDR3 spans 14 residues. V was pared by 3 bases and J by 4 bases, with 7 bases between. Germline CDR1 is LNHDA and CDR2 is SQIVND (reference sequence). As DNA, the CDR3 is TGTGCCAGTAGTATGACAGCCGGGGCCAACGTCCTGACTTTC. Amino acids: CASSMTAGANVLTF. The complete variable domain, with remaining parts taken from reference TRBV19 and TRBJ2-6, reads DGGITQSPKYLFRKEGQNVTLSCEQNLNHDAMYWYRQDPGQGLRLIYYSQIVNDFQKGDIAEGYSVSREKKESFPLTVTSAQKNPTAFYLCASSMTAGANVLTFGAGSRLTVL.

The CDR3 DNA reads TGTGCCAGCAGCCATTCAAACCAGGGGCCCCCAACGGGCTACACCTTC. Its translation is CASSHSNQGPPTGYTF. J is TRBJ1-2 and V is TRBV7-7, with a possible D match to TRBD1 (6 bases). The CDR3 runs 16 residues. The V end was cut by 5 bases, the J end by 8 bases, with 24 bases between. CDR1 is SSHAT and CDR2 is FNYEAQ in the germline V gene (reference sequence).

The chain couples TRBV7-8 to TRBJ1-1; D gene ambiguous. CDR1 and CDR2 (germline): SGHVS, FQNEAQ. CDR3 length equals 14 residues. The V and J ends lost 2 bases and 2 bases respectively, with 9 bases between them. The CDR3 region has the DNA TGTGCCAGCAGCTTATCCGAGGTAAACACTGAAGCTTTCTTT. Translating it yields CASSLSEVNTEAFF.

The chain couples TRBV9 to TRBJ2-3; 9 bases match TRBD2. Trimming took 3 bases from V and 4 from J; bases not matched to a gene: 15. This CDR3 is 18 amino acids long. Germline V gene sequence: CDR1 SGDLS, CDR2 YYNGEE. The DNA for the CDR3 is TGTGCCAGCAGCGGACTAGCAACAGCGGGAGGTCCCGCAGATACGCAGTATTTT. Its protein product is CASSGLATAGGPADTQYF.

This chain uses TRBV7-9 with TRBJ1-4, with TRBD1 matching over 7 bases. The CDR3 contains 14 residues. Looked up from germline, CDR1 is SEHNR and CDR2 is FQNEAQ (reference sequence). The junction had 6 bases not matched to a gene; V was cut back by 3 bases and J by 8 bases. The CDR3 DNA reads TGTGCCAGCAGCTTTCCGACAGGGAGGGAAAAACTGTTTTTT. Residues: CASSFPTGREKLFF.

V and J are TRBV4-3 and TRBJ2-7; 9 nucleotides line up with TRBD1. Looked up from germline, CDR1 is LGHNA and CDR2 is YSLEER. The J segment lost 2 bases and the V segment lost 1 base, leaving 6 bases of the junction unmatched. The CDR3 length is 16 residues. CDR3 in amino acids: CASSQVGTGSPYEQYF. The CDR3, as DNA: TGCGCCAGCAGCCAAGTTGGGACAGGGAGTCCCTACGAGCAGTACTTC.

This chain links TRBV28 with TRBJ1-1; D may be TRBD1 (6 bases). Looked up from germline, CDR1 is MDHEN and CDR2 is SYDVKM. V lost 9 bases to trimming and J lost 6 bases, with 20 bases between them. The CDR3 totals 14 residues. CDR3: CASTIMNRASEAFF. In nucleotides, the CDR3 is TGTGCCAGTACTATTATGAACAGGGCTTCTGAAGCTTTCTTT.